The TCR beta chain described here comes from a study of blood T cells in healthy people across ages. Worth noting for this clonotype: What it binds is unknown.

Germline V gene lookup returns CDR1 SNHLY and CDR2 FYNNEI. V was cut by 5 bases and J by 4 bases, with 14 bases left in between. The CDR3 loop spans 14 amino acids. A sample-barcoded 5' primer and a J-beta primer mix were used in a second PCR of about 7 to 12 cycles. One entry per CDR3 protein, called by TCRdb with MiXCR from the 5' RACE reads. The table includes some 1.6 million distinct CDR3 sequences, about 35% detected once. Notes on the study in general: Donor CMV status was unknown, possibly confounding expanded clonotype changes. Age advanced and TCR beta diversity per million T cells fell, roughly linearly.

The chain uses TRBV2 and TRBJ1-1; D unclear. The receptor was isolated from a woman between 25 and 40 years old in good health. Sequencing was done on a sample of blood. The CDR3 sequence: CASSTMEGVTEAFF. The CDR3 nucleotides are TGTGCCAGCAGTACAATGGAAGGAGTCACTGAAGCTTTCTTT.